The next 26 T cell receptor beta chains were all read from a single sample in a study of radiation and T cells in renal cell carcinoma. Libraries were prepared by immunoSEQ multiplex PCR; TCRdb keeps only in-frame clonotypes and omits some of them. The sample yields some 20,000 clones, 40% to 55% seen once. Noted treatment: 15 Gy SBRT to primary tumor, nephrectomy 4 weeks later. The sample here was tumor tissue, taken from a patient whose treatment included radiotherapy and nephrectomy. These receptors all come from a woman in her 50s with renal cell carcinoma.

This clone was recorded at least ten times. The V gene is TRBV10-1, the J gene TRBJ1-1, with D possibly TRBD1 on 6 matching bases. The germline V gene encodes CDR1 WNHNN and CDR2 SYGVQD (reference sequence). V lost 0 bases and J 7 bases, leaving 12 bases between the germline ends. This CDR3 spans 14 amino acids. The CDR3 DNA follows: TGCGCCAGCAGTGAGTCACAGGGTCGGAATGAAGCTTTCTTT. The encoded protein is CASSESQGRNEAFF.

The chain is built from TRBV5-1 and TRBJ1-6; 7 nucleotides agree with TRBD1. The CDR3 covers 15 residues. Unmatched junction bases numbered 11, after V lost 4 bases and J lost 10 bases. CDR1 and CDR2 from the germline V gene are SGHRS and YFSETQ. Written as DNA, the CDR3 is TGCGCCAGCAGCAAAGGACAGGAGCTGGTATCACCCCTCCACTTT. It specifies CASSKGQELVSPLHF.

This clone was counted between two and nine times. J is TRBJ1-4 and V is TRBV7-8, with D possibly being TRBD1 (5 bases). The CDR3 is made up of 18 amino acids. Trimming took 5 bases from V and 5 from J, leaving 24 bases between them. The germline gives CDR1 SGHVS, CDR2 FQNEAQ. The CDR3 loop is CASSPSPAGMRGNEKLFF. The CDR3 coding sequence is TGTGCCAGCAGCCCAAGCCCCGCGGGGATGAGGGGAAATGAAAAACTGTTTTTT.

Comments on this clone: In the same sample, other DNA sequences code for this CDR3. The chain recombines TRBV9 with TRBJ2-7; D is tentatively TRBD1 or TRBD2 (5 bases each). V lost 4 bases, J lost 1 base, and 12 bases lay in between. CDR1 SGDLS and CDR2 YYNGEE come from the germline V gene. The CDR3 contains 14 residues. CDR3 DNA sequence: TGTGCCAGCAGCCTAGGGACGGCTTCCTACGAGCAGTACTTC. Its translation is CASSLGTASYEQYF. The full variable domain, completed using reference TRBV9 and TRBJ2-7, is DSGVTQTPKHLITATGQRVTLRCSPRSGDLSVYWYQQSLDQGLQFLIQYYNGEERAKGNILERFSAQQFPDLHSELNLSSLELGDSALYFCASSLGTASYEQYFGPGTRLTVT.

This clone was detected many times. The CDR3 spells CASSLKPVAGGYEQYF. In DNA, the CDR3 is TGTGCCAGCAGCTTAAAGCCCGTAGCGGGGGGATACGAGCAGTACTTC. V usage is TRBV13 and J usage is TRBJ2-7; 10 nucleotides line up with TRBD2. This CDR3 is built from 16 residues. In germline, CDR1 is PRHDT, CDR2 FYEKMQ (reference sequence). V dropped 2 bases and J dropped 4; count of bases not matched to a gene: 8.

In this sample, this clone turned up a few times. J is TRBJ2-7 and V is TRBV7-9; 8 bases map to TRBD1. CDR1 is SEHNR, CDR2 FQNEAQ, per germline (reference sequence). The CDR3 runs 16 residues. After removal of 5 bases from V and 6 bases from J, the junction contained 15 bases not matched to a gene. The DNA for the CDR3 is TGTGCCAGCAGCCCCTCGCGCGCAGGGGGCGGTTCCGAGCAGTACTTC. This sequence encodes CASSPSRAGGGSEQYF.

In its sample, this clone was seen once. The CDR3 spells CASSGTGGYPNEQYF. The CDR3 bases are TGTGCCAGCAGTGGAACGGGGGGGTACCCTAACGAGCAGTACTTC. The chain is built from TRBV6-5 and TRBJ2-7; 8 bases are shared with TRBD2. This CDR3 contains 15 residues. With V trimmed by 5 bases and J by 5 bases, 11 bases remained unmatched. Per the germline V gene, CDR1 is MNHEY and CDR2 is SVGAGI.

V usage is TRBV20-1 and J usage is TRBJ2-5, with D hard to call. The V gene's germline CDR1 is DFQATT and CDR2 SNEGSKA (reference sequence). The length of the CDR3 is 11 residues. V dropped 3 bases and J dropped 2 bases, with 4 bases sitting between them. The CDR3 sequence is CSASFQETQYF. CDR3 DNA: TGCAGTGCTAGTTTTCAAGAGACCCAGTACTTC.

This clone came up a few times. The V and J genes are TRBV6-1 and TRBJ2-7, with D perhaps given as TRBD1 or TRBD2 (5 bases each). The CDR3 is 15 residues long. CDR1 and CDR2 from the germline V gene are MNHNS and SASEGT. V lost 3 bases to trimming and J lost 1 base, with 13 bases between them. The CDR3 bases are TGTGCCAGCAGTGAGGGGGACCCGCGTTCCTACGAGCAGTACTTC. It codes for CASSEGDPRSYEQYF.

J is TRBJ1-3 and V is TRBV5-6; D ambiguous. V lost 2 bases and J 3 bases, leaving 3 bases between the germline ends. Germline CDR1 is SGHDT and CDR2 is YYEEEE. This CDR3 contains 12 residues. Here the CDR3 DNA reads TGTGCCAGCAGCTTAGGTGGAAACACCATATATTTT. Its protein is CASSLGGNTIYF.

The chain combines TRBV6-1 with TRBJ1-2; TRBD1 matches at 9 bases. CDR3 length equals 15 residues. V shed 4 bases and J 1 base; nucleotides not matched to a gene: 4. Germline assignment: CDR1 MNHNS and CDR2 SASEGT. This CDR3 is CASSVGQGNNYGYTF. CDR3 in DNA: TGTGCCAGCAGTGTGGGACAGGGCAATAACTATGGCTACACCTTC.

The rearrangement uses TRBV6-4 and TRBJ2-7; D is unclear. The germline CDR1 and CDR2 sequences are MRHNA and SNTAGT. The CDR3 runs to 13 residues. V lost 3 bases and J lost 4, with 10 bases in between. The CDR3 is CASSDWVVYEQYF. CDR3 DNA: TGTGCCAGCAGTGATTGGGTTGTGTACGAGCAGTACTTC.

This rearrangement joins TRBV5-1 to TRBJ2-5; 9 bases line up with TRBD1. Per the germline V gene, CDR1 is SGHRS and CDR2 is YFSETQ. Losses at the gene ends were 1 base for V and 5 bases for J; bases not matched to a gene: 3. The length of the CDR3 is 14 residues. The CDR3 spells CASSLSGTGETQYF. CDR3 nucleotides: TGCGCCAGCAGCTTGTCCGGGACAGGGGAGACCCAGTACTTC.

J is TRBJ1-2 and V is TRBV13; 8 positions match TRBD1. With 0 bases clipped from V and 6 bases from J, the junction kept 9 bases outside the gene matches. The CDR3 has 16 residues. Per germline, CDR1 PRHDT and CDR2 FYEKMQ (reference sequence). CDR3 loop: CASSLGTGARPHGYTF. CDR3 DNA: TGTGCCAGCAGCTTAGGGACAGGGGCTCGCCCCCATGGCTACACCTTC.

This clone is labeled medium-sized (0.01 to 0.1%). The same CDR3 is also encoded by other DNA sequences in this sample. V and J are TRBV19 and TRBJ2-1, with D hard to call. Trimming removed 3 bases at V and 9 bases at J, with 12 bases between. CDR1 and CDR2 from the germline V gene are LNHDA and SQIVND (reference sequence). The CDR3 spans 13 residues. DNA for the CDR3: TGTGCCAGTAGTATCCTGGGTTCGGGTGAGCAGTTCTTC. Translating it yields CASSILGSGEQFF.

The DNA for the CDR3 is TGTGCCAGCAGCCATGGACAGGCCAGGGGCTACACCTTC. Its protein product is CASSHGQARGYTF. The chain recombines TRBV7-2 with TRBJ1-2; 7 nucleotides match TRBD1. V lost 5 bases and J lost 8; bases outside the gene matches: 8. In germline, CDR1 is SGHTA, CDR2 FQGNSA. The CDR3 length is 13 residues.

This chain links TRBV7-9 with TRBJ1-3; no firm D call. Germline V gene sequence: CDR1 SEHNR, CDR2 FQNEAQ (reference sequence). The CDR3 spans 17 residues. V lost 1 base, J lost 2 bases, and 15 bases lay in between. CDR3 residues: CASSLGDSGSTGNTIYF. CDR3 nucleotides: TGTGCCAGCAGCTTAGGGGATTCAGGATCTACTGGAAACACCATATATTTT.

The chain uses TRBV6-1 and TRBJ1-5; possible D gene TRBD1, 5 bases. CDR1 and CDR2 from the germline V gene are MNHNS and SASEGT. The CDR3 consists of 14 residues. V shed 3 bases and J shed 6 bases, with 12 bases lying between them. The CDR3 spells CASSDRAGTQPQHF. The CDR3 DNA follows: TGTGCCAGCAGTGATCGAGCAGGGACTCAGCCCCAGCATTTT.

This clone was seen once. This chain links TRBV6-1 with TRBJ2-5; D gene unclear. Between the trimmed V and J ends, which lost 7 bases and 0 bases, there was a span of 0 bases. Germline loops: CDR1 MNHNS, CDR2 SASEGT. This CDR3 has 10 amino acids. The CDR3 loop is CASNQETQYF. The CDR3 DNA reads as TGTGCCAGCAACCAAGAGACCCAGTACTTC.

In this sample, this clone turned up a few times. CDR3 DNA sequence: TGTGCCGGCCTAGGGGGCAATCAGCCCCAGCATTTT. This encodes CAGLGGNQPQHF. This chain joins TRBV27 and TRBJ1-5, with D perhaps TRBD1 (5 bases). The CDR3 runs 12 residues. V was cut by 11 bases and J by 2 bases, with 10 bases left in between. The V gene's germline CDR1 is MNHEY and CDR2 SMNVEV (reference sequence).

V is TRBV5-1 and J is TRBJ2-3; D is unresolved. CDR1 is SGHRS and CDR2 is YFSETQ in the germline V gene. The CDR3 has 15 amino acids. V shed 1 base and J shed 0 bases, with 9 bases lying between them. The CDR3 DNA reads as TGCGCCAGCAGCTTGAATCAACCCAGCACAGATACGCAGTATTTT. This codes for CASSLNQPSTDTQYF.

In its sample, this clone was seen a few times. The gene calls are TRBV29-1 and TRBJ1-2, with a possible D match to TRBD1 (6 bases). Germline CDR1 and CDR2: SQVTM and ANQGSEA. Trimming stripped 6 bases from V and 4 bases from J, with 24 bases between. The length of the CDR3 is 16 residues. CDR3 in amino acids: CSVGSGTPVAPYGYTF. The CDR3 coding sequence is TGCAGCGTCGGGTCGGGGACACCAGTCGCCCCCTATGGCTACACCTTC.

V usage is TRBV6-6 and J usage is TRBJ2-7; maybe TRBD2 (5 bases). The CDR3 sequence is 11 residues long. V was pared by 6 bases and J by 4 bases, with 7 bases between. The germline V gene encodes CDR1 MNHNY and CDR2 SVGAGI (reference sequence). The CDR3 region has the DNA TGTGCCAGCAGGGGGAGTTACGAGCAGTACTTC. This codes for CASRGSYEQYF.

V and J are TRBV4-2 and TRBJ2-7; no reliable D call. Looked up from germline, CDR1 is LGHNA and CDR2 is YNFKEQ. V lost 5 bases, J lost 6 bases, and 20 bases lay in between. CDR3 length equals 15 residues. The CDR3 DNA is TGTGCCAGCAGCTCAGCCTGGCGGACCTCCGGCGAGCAGTACTTC. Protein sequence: CASSSAWRTSGEQYF.

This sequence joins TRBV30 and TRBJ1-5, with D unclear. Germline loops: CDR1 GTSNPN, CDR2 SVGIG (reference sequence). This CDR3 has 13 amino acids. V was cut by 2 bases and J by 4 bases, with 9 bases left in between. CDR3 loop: CAWSTTQNQPQHF. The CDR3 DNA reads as TGTGCCTGGAGTACCACTCAGAATCAGCCCCAGCATTTT.

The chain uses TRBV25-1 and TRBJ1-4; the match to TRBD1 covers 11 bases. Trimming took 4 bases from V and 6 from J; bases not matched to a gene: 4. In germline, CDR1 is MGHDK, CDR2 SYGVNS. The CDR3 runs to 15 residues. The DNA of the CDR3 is TGTGCCAGCAGTGGGACAGGGGGCGCGGATGAAAAACTGTTTTTT. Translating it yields CASSGTGGADEKLFF.